This TCR beta chain derives from a study of regulatory T cells in long-lasting Graves disease. Time point specified: newly diagnosed GD, antithyroid drugs for less than 3 months. Preparation of the TCR library used RNA extracted from PBMCs. Regarding the study as a whole: No thyroid tissue was studied; the work used peripheral blood only.

This clonotype was seen just once. Its antigen remains unidentified. Relying on iRepertoire HTBI primers and Arm-PCR of CDR3 regions, the team built TCR beta libraries. A single record per CDR3 protein comes from TCRdb applying MiXCR to the multiplex PCR reads. The sample gives 350,000 to 500,000 distinct CDR3 sequences, around 15% of which show up once; roughly a tenth is in the top ten. The data were also submitted as part of a second study, on T cells in Graves' hyperthyroidism and ophthalmopathy. That source reports: In patients aged 18 to 65, hyperthyroidism was newly diagnosed, with duration under 2 months. Exclusion criteria comprised uncontrolled infection, other autoimmune disease, pregnancy or lactation. The HTBI primer set served for first-round RT-PCR of the TCR CDR3.

This TCR was sampled from a woman aged 30 to 39 with Graves disease. This material consisted of peripheral blood mononuclear cells (PBMCs), taken at new diagnosis, from a patient treated with antithyroid drugs.

The chain's CDR3 is CASTGGRPDTQYF. In DNA form, the CDR3 reads TGTGCCAGTACGGGGGGGAGGCCAGATACGCAGTATTTT. V gene TRBV19 combines with J gene TRBJ2-3; 8 nucleotides agree with TRBD2. CDR3 length equals 13 residues. The junction had 4 bases not matched to a gene; V was cut back by 7 bases and J by 4 bases. Germline V gives CDR1 LNHDA, CDR2 SQIVND (reference sequence).